This TCR beta chain appears in the sequencing data of a study of blood T cells in healthy people across ages. The authors ran a second PCR of about 6 to 11 cycles using a sample-barcoded 5' primer and a J-beta primer mix. All cDNA molecules were each tagged by a template-switch adaptor with 12 random nucleotides. TCRdb re-analysed the 5' RACE reads in MiXCR, keeping a single row per CDR3 protein. The sample gives 750,000 to 950,000 distinct CDR3 sequences, 40% to 65% of which show up once; approximately 40% is in the top ten. This CDR3 is 14 amino acids long. Germline V CDR1 and CDR2: SGHRS, YFSETQ. Findings and limits, study-wide: Naive CD4+ cell counts and diversity both ran higher in long-lived than in aged donors.

Healthy Caucasian individuals from Russia aged roughly 6 to 100 served as donors. Every sample had a minimum of 6.5 million PBMCs isolated. This clonotype has a handful of counts. What it recognizes is unknown. The chain recombines TRBV5-1 with TRBJ2-4; possibly TRBD1 for D (5 bases). The DNA end is more similar to TRBJ2-7, so the J call may be wrong. The sequencing input was blood. This clonotype originated in a man at least 80 years old in good health. The CDR3 bases are TGCGCCAGCAGCGCCTGGACACGATCCTACGAGCAGTACTTC. This codes for CASSAWTRSYEQYF.